This TCR beta chain was captured in a study of T cell repertoires and HLA-DP antigens. As for the study in general: Average DNA input: about 200 ng for CD137+CD4+ sorts, around 1.3 ug pre-culture.

TCRdb keeps only in-frame clones here, not all; method: immunoSEQ multiplex PCR. The table has over 60,000 clones, about four fifths seen once. The trim removed 1 base at V and 10 bases at J, leaving 9 bases unmatched. The CDR3 has 16 amino acids. The V gene's germline CDR1 is LGHNA and CDR2 YNFKEQ. Note on this clone: Its target is unknown.

Average purity of the negatively selected CD4+ T cells was around 98%. Study results and limitations: Previously undetected clones averaged around 39% and 49% against the two alleles respectively.

Sequencing was done on a sample of CD4+ T cells from PBMCs. This chain joins TRBV4-2 and TRBJ1-6; 8 positions match TRBD1. This sequence was found in a man aged 55 to 69 in good health and CMV-seronegative. CDR3 sequence (DNA): TGTGCCAGCAGCCAAGTAGAGGGCAGGGGGCAGTCACCCCTCCACTTT. This translates into CASSQVEGRGQSPLHF.